This TCR beta chain was sequenced for a study of cytomegalovirus exposure and HLA in healthy donors. Overall study: About 85 million unique TCRs from HLA-typed donors were held in an early release of data.

CDR1 and CDR2 from the germline V gene are ENHRY and SYGVKD. The CDR3 has 13 amino acids. Deletions cut 4 bases from V and 4 bases from J, with 11 bases between. On this clone: The antigen remains undetermined.

The PCR was carried out with 60 Vbeta primers and 13 Jbeta primers. Data came from immunoSEQ multiplex PCR; TCRdb stores just in-frame clones and leaves some out. Of over 150,000 clones listed, 75% to 90% were seen once; the top ten hold around 6.3%. Overall study findings and caveats: Other equally common chains were less clonally expanded than HLA-associated TCR beta chains, a later analysis showed.

Sequenced: PBMCs. The chain recombines TRBV10-3 with TRBJ2-7, with D possibly matching TRBD2 (6 bases). The source of this sequence is a woman aged 45-60 years in good health and CMV-seropositive. The CDR3: CAISAGSGYEQYF. In DNA, the CDR3 is TGTGCCATCAGTGCCGGGAGCGGGTACGAGCAGTACTTC.